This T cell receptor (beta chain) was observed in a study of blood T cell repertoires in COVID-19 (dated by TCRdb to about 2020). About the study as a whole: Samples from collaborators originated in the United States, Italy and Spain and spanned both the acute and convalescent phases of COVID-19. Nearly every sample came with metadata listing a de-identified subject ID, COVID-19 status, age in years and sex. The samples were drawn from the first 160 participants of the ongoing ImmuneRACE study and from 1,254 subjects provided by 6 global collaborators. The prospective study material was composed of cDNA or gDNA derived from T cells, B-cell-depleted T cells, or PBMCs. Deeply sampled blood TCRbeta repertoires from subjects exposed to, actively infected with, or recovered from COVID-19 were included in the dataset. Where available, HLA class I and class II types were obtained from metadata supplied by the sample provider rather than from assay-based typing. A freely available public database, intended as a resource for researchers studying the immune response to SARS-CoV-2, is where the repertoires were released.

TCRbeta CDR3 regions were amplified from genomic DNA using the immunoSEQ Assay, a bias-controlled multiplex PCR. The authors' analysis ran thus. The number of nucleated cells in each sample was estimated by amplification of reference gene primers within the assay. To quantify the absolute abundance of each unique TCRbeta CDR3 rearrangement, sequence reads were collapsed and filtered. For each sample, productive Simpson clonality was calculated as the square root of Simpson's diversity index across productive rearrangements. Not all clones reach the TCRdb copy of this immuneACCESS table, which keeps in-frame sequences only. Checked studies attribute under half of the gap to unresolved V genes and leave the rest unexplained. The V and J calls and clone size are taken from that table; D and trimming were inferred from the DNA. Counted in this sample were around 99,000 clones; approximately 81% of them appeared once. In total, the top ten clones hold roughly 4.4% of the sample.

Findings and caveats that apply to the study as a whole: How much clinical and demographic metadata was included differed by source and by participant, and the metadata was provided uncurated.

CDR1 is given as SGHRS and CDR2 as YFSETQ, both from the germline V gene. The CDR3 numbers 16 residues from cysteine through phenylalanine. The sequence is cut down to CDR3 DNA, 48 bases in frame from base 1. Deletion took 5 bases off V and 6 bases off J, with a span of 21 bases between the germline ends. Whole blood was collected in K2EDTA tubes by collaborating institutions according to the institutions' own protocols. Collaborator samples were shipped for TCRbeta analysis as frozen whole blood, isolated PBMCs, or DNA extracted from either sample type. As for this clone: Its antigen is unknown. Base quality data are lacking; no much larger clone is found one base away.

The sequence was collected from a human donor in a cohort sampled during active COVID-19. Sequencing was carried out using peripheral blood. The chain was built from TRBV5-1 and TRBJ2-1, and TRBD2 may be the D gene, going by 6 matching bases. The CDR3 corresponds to CASRFRRREWCNEQFF. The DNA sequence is TGCGCCAGCAGATTCAGGAGACGGGAGTGGTGCAATGAGCAGTTCTTC.